This TCR beta chain appears in the sequencing data of a study of Graves' ophthalmopathy and Graves' hyperthyroidism. The study amplified TCR beta CDR3 regions using RNA transcripts. HTBI primers were used in a first-round RT-PCR, which preceded a second-round multiplex PCR. TCRdb redid the calling of the multiplex PCR reads with MiXCR, one entry per CDR3 protein. The repertoire holds 360,000 or so distinct CDR3 sequences, with approximately 20% as singletons. This CDR3 has 13 amino acids. Germline CDR1 MNHNS, CDR2 SASEGT. The germline V and J ends were trimmed by 6 bases and 4 bases, with 13 bases remaining between them. This clonotype was seen more than once but under ten times. Every ophthalmopathy donor presented moderate-to-severe activity, CAS ≥3, NOSPECS ≥4 and duration under 3 months. Exclusion criteria comprised other autoimmune diseases, uncontrolled infections, pregnancy or lactation in patients.

Material: peripheral blood. The source of this sequence is a woman between 18 and 30 years old with Graves' ophthalmopathy. The gene calls are TRBV6-1 and TRBJ2-7, with D unresolved. In nucleotides, the CDR3 is TGTGCCAGCAGACCCGTTAATCTATACGAGCAGTACTTC. It codes for CASRPVNLYEQYF.